The entry below gives a single T cell receptor (beta chain) sequence along with its context. The target of this receptor is not known. The sample holds no much larger clone one base away, and base qualities are not on file. The library was produced with multiplex PCR. Sequenced on a 454 GS FLX. Semiquantitative ARM-PCR was used to amplify the TCR alpha and beta CDR3 regions from mRNA. In ARM-PCR, tagged nested gene-specific primers were applied first, and communal superprimers then carried out the exponential amplification. Exonuclease was used to remove the nested primers before the first-round PCR products went through the second amplification round. Sequencing of the amplicons was performed on the 454 platform, which allows millions of DNA fragments to be sequenced rapidly without cloning bias. A read counted as effective if the read could be mapped to both V and J germline segments. Turning to the authors' computational methods: IRmap was used to assign reads to germline V, D and J segments, and IRmap relies on pyromap, a Smith-Waterman modification adapted to 454 sequencing errors. D-beta assignments were filtered using cutoffs set at the 99th percentile of alignment scores from simulated random sequences. The amino acids between the conserved V-segment Y[YFLI]C motif and the J-segment [FW]GXGT motif were defined as CDR3. A compound Poisson process model, previously applied to large-scale EST data, was used to estimate repertoire diversity. A procedure for detecting cross-contamination was used to argue that the shared CDR3s did not come from sample contamination. The raw public reads went through TCRdb reprocessing: fastp at Q25, MiXCR clone calling, in-frame beta chains kept. Identical CDR3 proteins give one entry, which carries the most common genes and DNA. The V and J calls come from TCRdb's annotation, not from the publication. This sample is represented by 10,000 to 15,000 distinct CDR3 sequences; roughly 68% of them were singletons. The ten largest account for roughly 27% of the sample.

Following the CD25, CD56 and CD294 bead selections, the CD4+CD25-CD294- flow-through was collected as the Th1 cells. Miltenyi superparamagnetic beads coated with subset-specific monoclonal antibodies were used to isolate the T cell subsets. Peripheral blood was used as the source from which all T cell populations were isolated. Ficoll separation was used to obtain mononuclear cells from whole blood, after which anti-CD14 microbeads were used to deplete monocytes. Right after isolation, the cell populations were resuspended in RNAprotect reagent. The CDR3 runs 14 amino acids, cysteine and phenylalanine included. CDR3 DNA is the only sequence kept; it has 42 bases, read in frame from the first base. The germline V gene encodes CDR1 ENHRY and CDR2 SYGVKD. Germline trimming amounts to 6 bases on V and 8 bases on J, with 10 as the count of junction bases outside the gene matches. The data were obtained in a study of relationships among human T cell subsets (dated by TCRdb to the early 2010s). General notes on the study: The study sequenced eight distinct T cell populations from blood: pan T, CD8 cytotoxic, regulatory, Th1, Th2, naive plus transitional, activated and memory cells. Study-wide findings and limitations: While more than 55% of CD8+ cytotoxic sequences came from clones with more than 100 reads, the regulatory and Th2 subsets had few clones of that kind. The seven subsets showed no statistically significant differences in V, D and J usage, CDR3 length, or N-nucleotide additions. Substantial sharing of CDR3s among Th1, Th2 and regulatory T cells was interpreted as suggestive of stochastic cell fate choices. A CD4+CD8+ double-positive population could not be excluded by the bead-based sorting.

Sequenced sample: CD4+ Th1 cells sorted from blood. This specimen's cell subset or site label, interpreted: CD4+CD25-CD294- T helper 1 cells. The sequence came from a man aged 40-55 years in good health. Recombination joined TRBV10-3 with TRBJ2-1, and TRBD1 matches 7 of the central bases. The DNA is TGTGCCATCAGACCCGACAGGGCGGTCGATGAGCAGTTCTTC. This gives the protein CAIRPDRAVDEQFF.